This entry features one T cell receptor (beta chain) sequence. What it recognizes is unknown. Per germline, CDR1 SGHAT and CDR2 FQDESV (reference sequence). V gave up 1 base and J gave up 9 bases; unmatched junction bases: 5. The CDR3 sequence is 14 residues long. The table came from immunoSEQ multiplex PCR; TCRdb's copy has only in-frame clones and leaves some out. The data contain around 72,000 clones, around four fifths of them singletons. The data stem from a study of T cell responses to AZD1222 COVID-19 vaccine. Overall study results and limits: White British ancestry dominated among donors, who included more females, and clonal diversity was possibly underestimated. Researchers took repertoire samples only after the peak T cell response had come. Vaccine-related CD4 TCRs covered spike, predominating at 160-218 and 743-854. Two AZD1222 doses significantly raised spike-specific TCR breadth and depth over controls.

The chain employs TRBV11-1 and TRBJ2-1; TRBD1 matches 8 bases. Sequenced material: peripheral blood, taken on day 0 of AZD1222 vaccination. The TCR sequence derives from an adult in good health. In DNA form, the CDR3 reads TGTGCCAGCAGCTTAGTGGCAGGGGGCGGTGAGCAGTTCTTC. The encoded protein is CASSLVAGGGEQFF. The entire variable domain, with the rest obtained from reference TRBV11-1 and TRBJ2-1, is as follows: EAEVAQSPRYKITEKSQAVAFWCDPISGHATLYWYRQILGQGPELLVQFQDESVVDDSQLPKDRFSAERLKGVDSTLKIQPAELGDSAMYLCASSLVAGGGEQFFGPGTRLTVL.